The sequence of this T cell receptor (beta chain) was determined in a study of naive and memory T cell subsets (dated by TCRdb to 2017 to 2019). For context, the study as a whole: The study applied an open-source, UMI-based TCR alpha and beta sequencing pipeline to sorted naive and memory peripheral blood T cell subsets. RNA was DNase-treated and reverse transcribed with TCR constant-region primers, mostly using SuperScript III. IgG serology results and the functional CMV T cell responses were in complete agreement. Points the paper makes about the study in general: Naive repertoires, especially CD8, contained a few larger clonotypes, possibly memory cells re-expressing CD45RA. RNA-based TCR counts may be influenced by expression changes linked to T cell activation and differentiation. The abundance of TCRs followed a power law with an exponent that differed between naive and memory subsets yet stayed consistent across the three individuals. After error correction, only a single occurrence was seen for over 95% of naive TCR sequences, so much steeper abundance distributions were produced than in memory subsets. No ground truth was available to validate the repertoire findings for the naive and memory subsets. A clonotype was defined as a single alpha or beta chain sequence rather than as a paired alpha/beta receptor. In both CD4 and CD8 cells, going from naive through CM, EM and EMRA, the Gini index went up while Shannon and inverse Simpson diversity went down.

The table lists this clonotype with a few counts. This receptor's antigen is unknown. No qualities accompany the bases; no much larger clone lies one base away. From the second PCR step on, the TCR alpha and beta chain libraries were amplified in separate reactions. The CMV status of each donor was determined by measuring IFNgamma production from CD4+ T cells after fresh PBMCs had been stimulated overnight with CMV viral lysate. CD4 T cells were positively selected with Miltenyi beads, followed by positive selection of CD8 T cells from the CD4-negative fraction. Cells stained for CD3, CD4, CD8, CD45RA, CD27 and a live/dead dye were sorted on a BD Aria II into four subsets by CD45RA and CD27. A few healthy volunteers provided blood, and the blood of each volunteer was split into CD4 and CD8 T cells and then into four differentiation subsets. Approximately 120 ml of peripheral blood was collected from each donor, and PBMC were isolated by Ficoll-Paque PLUS density-gradient centrifugation. The sorted cells were lysed in RLT buffer, after which RNA was extracted using a Qiagen RNeasy kit and kept at -80 degrees C.

Libraries were constructed by UMI-ligation and nested PCR. The beta constant-region primer consisted of an equimolar mixture of two oligonucleotides that together covered TRBC1 and TRBC2. Four rounds of PCR were used to amplify ligated cDNA, with nested alpha and beta constant-region primers being used together with the SP2 primer. A single-stranded oligonucleotide bearing the SP2 primer plus a 12-nucleotide UMI was ligated onto the 3' end of the cDNA by T4 RNA ligase 1. Incubation of the ligation reaction lasted about 18-24 hours at 16 degrees C. PCR2 was usually performed as a SYBR Green qPCR and halted at a preset threshold so that over-amplification would not occur. Agencourt AMPure XP magnetic beads were used for all purifications after the first. Library quantification was done by Qubit, followed by a TapeStation check on which the main peak was expected at around 650 bp. The pooled libraries were sequenced on an Illumina MiSeq using v2 2x251 paired-end kits, which usually yielded roughly 0.95-2.2 million reads per sample. Each sample's library went into the pool at approximately 4.2 nM, and roughly 4.5-8% PhiX was added to help with cluster recognition. On the study's bioinformatics: Using tag matching that tolerated one base-pair mismatch, Decombinator assigned V and J genes to FASTQ reads that had been processed by Demultiplexor. Collapsinator used UMIs to correct both sequencing errors and frequency errors arising from PCR heterogeneity. CDR3Translator translated TCRs and extracted CDR3s from the conserved cysteine to the FGXG phenylalanine, flagging non-productive sequences. Gini, Shannon entropy and inverse Simpson indices were calculated on repertoires that had been subsampled to equal numbers of UMI-defined TCRs. Within the linear range, a power law was fitted by maximum likelihood to the distributions of clonotype abundance. On one naive CD8 sample, the pipeline and MIGEC gave similar UMI counts, unique TCR numbers and clonal distributions. In one analysis, naive TCRs that were also found in any memory subset of the same donor were excluded from the naive repertoire. Repertoires were searched for about 7,300 CMV-associated CDR3 sequences compiled from VDJdb and a published dataset. The public reads were quality trimmed at Q25 with fastp and then assembled into clones with MiXCR by TCRdb, keeping productive beta chains. Rows with one shared CDR3 protein collapse into an entry with the most common genes and DNA. In this record, the V and J calls reflect TCRdb's handling and not the investigators' own analysis. This sample holds more than 120,000 distinct CDR3 sequences; more than 15% were observed only once. The ten largest clones capture roughly 0.63% of the sample.

From V the trimming removes 4 bases and from J it removes 3 bases, while the gene matches leave 8 bases of the junction unaccounted for. Measured from the cysteine to the phenylalanine, the CDR3 is 16 residues long. Only CDR3 DNA is held: 48 bases, read in frame from base 1. In the germline V gene, CDR1 corresponds to SGDLS and CDR2 to YYNGEE. The receptor's source is a human donor in good health. Rearrangement joined TRBV9 to TRBJ2-2; TRBD2 agrees with 8 junctional bases. The sequenced material came from naive CD8+ T cells from blood. This sample's cell subset or site label indicates: naive T cells, CD45RA high CD27+. The CDR3 reads CASSPTGGIDTGELFF. The DNA reads TGTGCCAGCAGCCCCACGGGGGGGATCGACACCGGGGAGCTGTTTTTT. The full variable domain, with segments outside the CDR3 supplied by the reference TRBV9 and TRBJ2-2 proteins, appears as DSGVTQTPKHLITATGQRVTLRCSPRSGDLSVYWYQQSLDQGLQFLIQYYNGEERAKGNILERFSAQQFPDLHSELNLSSLELGDSALYFCASSPTGGIDTGELFFGEGSRLTVL.